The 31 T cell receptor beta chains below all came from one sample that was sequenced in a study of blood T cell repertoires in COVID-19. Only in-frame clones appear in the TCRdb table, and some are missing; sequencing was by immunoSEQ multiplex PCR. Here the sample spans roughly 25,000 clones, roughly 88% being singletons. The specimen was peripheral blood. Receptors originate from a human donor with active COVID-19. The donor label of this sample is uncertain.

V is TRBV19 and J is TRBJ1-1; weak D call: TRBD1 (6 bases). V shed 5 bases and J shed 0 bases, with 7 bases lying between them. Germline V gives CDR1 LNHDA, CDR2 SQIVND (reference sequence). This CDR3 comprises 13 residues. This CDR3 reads CASSHRVNTEAFF. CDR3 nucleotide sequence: TGTGCCAGTAGTCACAGGGTGAACACTGAAGCTTTCTTT.

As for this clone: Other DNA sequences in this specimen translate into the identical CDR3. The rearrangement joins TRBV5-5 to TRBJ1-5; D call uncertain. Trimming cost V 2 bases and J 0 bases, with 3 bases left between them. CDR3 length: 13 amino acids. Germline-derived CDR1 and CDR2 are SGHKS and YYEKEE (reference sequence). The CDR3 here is CASSFSSNQPQHF. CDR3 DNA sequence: TGTGCCAGCAGCTTCAGTAGCAATCAGCCCCAGCATTTT.

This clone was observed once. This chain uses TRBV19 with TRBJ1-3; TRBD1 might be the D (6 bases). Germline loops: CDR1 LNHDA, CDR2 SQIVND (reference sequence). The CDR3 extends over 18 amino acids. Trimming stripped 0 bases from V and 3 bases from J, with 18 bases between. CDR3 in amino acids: CASSIEAGARIIGNTIYF. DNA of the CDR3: TGTGCCAGTAGTATAGAGGCGGGGGCGCGTATAATTGGAAACACCATATATTTT.

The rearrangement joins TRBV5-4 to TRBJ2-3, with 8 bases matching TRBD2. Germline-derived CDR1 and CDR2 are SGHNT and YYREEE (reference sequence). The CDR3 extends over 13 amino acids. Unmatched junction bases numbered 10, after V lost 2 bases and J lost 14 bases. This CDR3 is CASSLGPAGTRYF. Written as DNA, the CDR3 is TGTGCCAGCAGCTTAGGGCCGGCCGGGACTAGGTATTTT.

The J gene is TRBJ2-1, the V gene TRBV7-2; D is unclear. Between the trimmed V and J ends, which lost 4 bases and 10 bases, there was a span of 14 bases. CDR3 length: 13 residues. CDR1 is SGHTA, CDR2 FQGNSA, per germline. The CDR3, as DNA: TGTGCCAGCAGCTCAGTTCGGCGCAGGGAGCAGTTCTTC. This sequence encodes CASSSVRRREQFF. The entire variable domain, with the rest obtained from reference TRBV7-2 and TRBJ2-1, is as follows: GAGVSQSPSNKVTEKGKDVELRCDPISGHTALYWYRQSLGQGLEFLIYFQGNSAPDKSGLPSDRFSAERTGGSVSTLTIQRTQQEDSAVYLCASSSVRRREQFFGPGTRLTVL.

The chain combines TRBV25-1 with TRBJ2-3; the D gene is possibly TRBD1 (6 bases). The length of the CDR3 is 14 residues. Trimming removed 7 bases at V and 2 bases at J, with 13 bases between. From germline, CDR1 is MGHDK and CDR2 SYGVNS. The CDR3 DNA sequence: TGTGCCAGCACCCAGGGGAAAATCACAGATACGCAGTATTTT. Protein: CASTQGKITDTQYF.

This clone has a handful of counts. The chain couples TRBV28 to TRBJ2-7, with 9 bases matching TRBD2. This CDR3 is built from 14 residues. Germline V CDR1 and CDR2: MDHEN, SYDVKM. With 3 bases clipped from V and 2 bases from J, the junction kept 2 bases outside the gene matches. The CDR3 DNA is TGTGCCAGCAGTTTCTTAGCGGGAGCCTACGAGCAGTACTTC. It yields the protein CASSFLAGAYEQYF.

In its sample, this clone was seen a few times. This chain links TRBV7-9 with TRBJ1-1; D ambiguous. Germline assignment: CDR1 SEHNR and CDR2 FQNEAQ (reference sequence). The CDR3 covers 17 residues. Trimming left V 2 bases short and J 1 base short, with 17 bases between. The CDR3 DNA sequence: TGTGCCAGCAGCTTACAACGGAGGATATTCCAGAACACTGAAGCTTTCTTT. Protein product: CASSLQRRIFQNTEAFF. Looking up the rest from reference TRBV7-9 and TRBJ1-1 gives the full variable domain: DTGVSQNPRHKITKRGQNVTFRCDPISEHNRLYWYRQTLGQGPEFLTYFQNEAQLEKSRLLSDRFSAERPKGSFSTLEIQRTEQGDSAMYLCASSLQRRIFQNTEAFFGQGTRLTVV.

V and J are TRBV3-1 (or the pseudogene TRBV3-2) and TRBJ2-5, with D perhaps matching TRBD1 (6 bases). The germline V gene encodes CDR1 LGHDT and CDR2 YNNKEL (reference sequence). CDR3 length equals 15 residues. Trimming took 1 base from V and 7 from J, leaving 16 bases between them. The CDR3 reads CASSQAPQGLGTQYF. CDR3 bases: TGTGCCAGCAGCCAAGCCCCGCAGGGGTTAGGGACCCAGTACTTC.

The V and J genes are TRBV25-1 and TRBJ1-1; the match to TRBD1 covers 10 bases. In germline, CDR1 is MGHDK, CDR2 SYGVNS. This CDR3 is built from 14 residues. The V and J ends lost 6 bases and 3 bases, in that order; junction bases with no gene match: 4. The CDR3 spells CASRADRGYTEAFF. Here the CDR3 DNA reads TGTGCCAGCAGAGCGGACAGGGGGTACACTGAAGCTTTCTTT.

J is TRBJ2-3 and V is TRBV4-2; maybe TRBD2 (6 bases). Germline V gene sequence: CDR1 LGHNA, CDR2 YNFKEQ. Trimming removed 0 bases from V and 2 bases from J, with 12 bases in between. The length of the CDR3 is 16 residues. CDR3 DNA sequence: TGTGCCAGCAGCCAAGAAGAACAGCGGGTCACAGATACGCAGTATTTT. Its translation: CASSQEEQRVTDTQYF.

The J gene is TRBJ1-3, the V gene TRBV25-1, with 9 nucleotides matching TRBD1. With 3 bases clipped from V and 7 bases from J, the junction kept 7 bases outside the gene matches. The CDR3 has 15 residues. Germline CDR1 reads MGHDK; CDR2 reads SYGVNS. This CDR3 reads CASSDLTGGRNTIYF. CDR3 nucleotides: TGTGCCAGCAGTGACCTCACAGGGGGCCGCAACACCATATATTTT.

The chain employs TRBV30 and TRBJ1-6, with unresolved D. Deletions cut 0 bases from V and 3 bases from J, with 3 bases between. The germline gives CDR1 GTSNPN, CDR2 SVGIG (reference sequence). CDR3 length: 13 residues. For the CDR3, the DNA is TGTGCCTGGAGTGTTCGCTATAATTCACCCCTCCACTTT. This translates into CAWSVRYNSPLHF.

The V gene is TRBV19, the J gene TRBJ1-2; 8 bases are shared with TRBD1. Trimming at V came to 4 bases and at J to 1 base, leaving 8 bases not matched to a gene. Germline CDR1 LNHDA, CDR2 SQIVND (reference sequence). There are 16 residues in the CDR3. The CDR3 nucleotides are TGTGCCAGTAGTAGGGAGACAGGGGAATATAACTATGGCTACACCTTC. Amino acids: CASSRETGEYNYGYTF.

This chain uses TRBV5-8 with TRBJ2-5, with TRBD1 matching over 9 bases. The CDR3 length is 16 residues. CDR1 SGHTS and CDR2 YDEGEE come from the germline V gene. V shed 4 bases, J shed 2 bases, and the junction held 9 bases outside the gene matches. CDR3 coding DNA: TGTGCCAGCAGCCGAGGGACAGGGAACATACAAGAGACCCAGTACTTC. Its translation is CASSRGTGNIQETQYF.

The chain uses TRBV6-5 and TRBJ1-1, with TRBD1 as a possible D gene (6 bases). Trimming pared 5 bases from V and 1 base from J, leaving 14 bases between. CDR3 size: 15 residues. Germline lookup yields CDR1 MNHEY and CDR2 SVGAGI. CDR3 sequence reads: CASSTSGTKNTEAFF. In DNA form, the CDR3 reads TGTGCCAGCAGTACCTCCGGGACAAAGAACACTGAAGCTTTCTTT.

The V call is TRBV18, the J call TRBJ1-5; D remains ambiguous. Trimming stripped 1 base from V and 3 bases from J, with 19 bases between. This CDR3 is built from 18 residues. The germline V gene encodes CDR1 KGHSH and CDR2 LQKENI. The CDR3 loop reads CASSPHVGPNSFNQPQHF. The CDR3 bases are TGTGCCAGCTCACCACACGTTGGCCCGAATTCCTTCAATCAGCCCCAGCATTTT. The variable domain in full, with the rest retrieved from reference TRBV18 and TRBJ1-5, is NAGVMQNPRHLVRRRGQEARLRCSPMKGHSHVYWYRQLPEEGLKFMVYLQKENIIDESGMPKERFSAEFPKEGPSILRIQQVVRGDSAAYFCASSPHVGPNSFNQPQHFGDGTRLSIL.

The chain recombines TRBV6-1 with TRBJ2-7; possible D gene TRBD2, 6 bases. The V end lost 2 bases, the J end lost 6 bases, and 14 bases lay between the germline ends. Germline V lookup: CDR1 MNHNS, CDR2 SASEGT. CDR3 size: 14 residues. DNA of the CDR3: TGTGCCAGCAGTGAATCTGGGGGGTCTGGCGAGCAGTACTTC. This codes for CASSESGGSGEQYF.

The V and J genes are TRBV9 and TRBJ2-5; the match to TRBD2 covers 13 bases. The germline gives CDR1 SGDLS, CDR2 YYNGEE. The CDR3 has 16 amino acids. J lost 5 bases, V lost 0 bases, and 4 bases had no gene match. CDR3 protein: CASSVGTSGSWETQYF. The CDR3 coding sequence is TGTGCCAGCAGCGTAGGGACTAGCGGGAGTTGGGAGACCCAGTACTTC.

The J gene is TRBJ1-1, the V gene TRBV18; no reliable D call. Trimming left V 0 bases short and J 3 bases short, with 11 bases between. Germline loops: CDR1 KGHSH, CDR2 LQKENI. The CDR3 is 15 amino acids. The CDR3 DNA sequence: TGTGCCAGCTCACCACCGCGGGTTGTAGACACTGAAGCTTTCTTT. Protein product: CASSPPRVVDTEAFF.

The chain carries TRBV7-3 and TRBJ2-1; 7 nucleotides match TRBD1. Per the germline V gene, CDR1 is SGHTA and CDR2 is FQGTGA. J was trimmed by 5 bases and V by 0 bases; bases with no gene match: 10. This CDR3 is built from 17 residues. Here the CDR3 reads CASSLTPRDRADNEQFF. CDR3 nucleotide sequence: TGTGCCAGCAGCTTAACCCCACGGGACAGAGCCGACAATGAGCAGTTCTTC.

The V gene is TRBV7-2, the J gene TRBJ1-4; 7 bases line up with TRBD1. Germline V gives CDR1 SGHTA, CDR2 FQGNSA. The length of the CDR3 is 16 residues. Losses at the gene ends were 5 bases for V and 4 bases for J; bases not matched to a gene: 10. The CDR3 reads CASSHEPGTVNEKLFF. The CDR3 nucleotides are TGTGCCAGCAGCCACGAACCAGGGACAGTTAATGAAAAACTGTTTTTT.

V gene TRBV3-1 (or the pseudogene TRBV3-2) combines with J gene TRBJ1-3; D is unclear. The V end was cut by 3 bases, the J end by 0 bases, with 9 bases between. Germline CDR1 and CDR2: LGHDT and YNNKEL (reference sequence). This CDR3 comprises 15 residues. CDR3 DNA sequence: TGTGCCAGCAGCCAGGGCCTCATCTCTGGAAACACCATATATTTT. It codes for CASSQGLISGNTIYF.

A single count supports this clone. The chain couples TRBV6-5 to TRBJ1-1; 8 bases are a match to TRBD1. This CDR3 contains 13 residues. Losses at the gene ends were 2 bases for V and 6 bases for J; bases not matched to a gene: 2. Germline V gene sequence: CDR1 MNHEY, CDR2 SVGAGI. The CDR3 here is CASSYGTGAEAFF. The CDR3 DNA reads TGTGCCAGCAGTTACGGGACAGGTGCTGAAGCTTTCTTT.

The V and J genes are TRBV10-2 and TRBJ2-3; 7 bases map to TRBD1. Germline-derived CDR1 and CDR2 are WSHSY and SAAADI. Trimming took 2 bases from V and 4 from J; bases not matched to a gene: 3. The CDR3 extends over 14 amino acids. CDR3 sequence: CASSEVGGPDTQYF. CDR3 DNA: TGCGCCAGCAGTGAGGTAGGGGGCCCAGATACGCAGTATTTT.

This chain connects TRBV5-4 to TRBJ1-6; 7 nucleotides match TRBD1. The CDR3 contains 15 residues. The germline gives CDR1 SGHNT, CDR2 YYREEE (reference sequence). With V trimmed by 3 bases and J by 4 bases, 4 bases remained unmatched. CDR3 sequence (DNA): TGTGCCAGCAGCTCTCCGGGACAGTATAATTCACCCCTCCACTTT. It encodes CASSSPGQYNSPLHF.

The CDR3 DNA reads as TGTGCCAGCACCGCAGGCGTCTCTGGGGCCAACGTCCTGACTTTC. It codes for CASTAGVSGANVLTF. The chain carries TRBV6-5 and TRBJ2-6; unclear D gene. The CDR3 consists of 15 residues. V was clipped by 7 bases and J by 0 bases, with 10 bases between them. Germline loops: CDR1 MNHEY, CDR2 SVGAGI.

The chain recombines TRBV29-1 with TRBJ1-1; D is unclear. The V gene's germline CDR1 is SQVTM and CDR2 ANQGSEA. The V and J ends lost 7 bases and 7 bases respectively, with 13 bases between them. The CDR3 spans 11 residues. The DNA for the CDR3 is TGCAGCGCTAGGAGACCAGATGAAGCTTTCTTT. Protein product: CSARRPDEAFF.

The chain's CDR3 is CASSRDRMNTEAFF. The DNA for the CDR3 is TGTGCCAGCAGTCGTGACAGAATGAACACTGAAGCTTTCTTT. The chain links TRBV6-5 to TRBJ1-1; D possibly corresponds to TRBD1 (5 bases). The CDR3 contains 14 residues. CDR1 is MNHEY and CDR2 is SVGAGI in the germline V gene. The V gene lost 5 bases and the J gene lost 0 bases, with 10 bases spanning the gap.

The CDR3 DNA is TGTGCCAGCAGCAAGGCGACGGGGTACGAGCAGTACTTC. Translated, it gives CASSKATGYEQYF. The chain has TRBV3-1 (or the pseudogene TRBV3-2) and TRBJ2-7; tentatively, D is TRBD2 (5 bases). Deletions cut 5 bases from V and 4 bases from J, with 12 bases between. CDR1 LGHDT and CDR2 YNNKEL come from the germline V gene (reference sequence). The CDR3 runs to 13 residues.

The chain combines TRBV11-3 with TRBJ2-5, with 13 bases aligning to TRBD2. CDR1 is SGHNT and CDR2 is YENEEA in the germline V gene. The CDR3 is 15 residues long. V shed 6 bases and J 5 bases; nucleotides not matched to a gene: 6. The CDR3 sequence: CASSTSGGDWETQYF. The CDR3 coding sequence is TGTGCCAGCAGTACTAGCGGGGGGGATTGGGAGACCCAGTACTTC.